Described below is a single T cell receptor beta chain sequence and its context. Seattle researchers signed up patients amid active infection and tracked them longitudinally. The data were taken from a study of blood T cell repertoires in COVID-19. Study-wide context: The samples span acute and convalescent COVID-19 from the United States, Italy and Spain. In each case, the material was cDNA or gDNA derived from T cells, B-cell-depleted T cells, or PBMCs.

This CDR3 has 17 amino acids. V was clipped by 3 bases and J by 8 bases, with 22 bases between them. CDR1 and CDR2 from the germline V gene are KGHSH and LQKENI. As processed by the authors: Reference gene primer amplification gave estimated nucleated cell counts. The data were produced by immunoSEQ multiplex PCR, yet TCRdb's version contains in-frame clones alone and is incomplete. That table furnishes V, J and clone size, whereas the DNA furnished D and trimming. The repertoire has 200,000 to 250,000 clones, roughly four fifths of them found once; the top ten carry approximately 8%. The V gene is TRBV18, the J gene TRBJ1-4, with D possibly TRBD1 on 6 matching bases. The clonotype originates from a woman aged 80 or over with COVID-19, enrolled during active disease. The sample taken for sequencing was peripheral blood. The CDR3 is CASSPPRNAGEIEKLFF. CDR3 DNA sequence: TGTGCCAGCTCACCCCCAAGGAACGCAGGGGAAATAGAAAAACTGTTTTTT. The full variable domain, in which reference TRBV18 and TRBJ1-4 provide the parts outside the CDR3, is NAGVMQNPRHLVRRRGQEARLRCSPMKGHSHVYWYRQLPEEGLKFMVYLQKENIIDESGMPKERFSAEFPKEGPSILRIQQVVRGDSAAYFCASSPPRNAGEIEKLFFGSGTQLSVL.